In its sample, the clone carrying this T cell receptor beta chain was seen many times. Its antigen is unidentified. These data come from a study of T cells after yellow fever vaccination. The overall study: SMART-Seq v4 Ultra Low Input served to prepare low-cell-number fractions. Study-wide results and caveats: A large majority of primary-vaccination clones showed up again after the booster (around 96% CD4, 88% CD8). Contamination by abundant bulk-population clonotypes could be present in FACS-sorted repertoires.

UMIs were added to TCR cDNA along with a universal primer site when it was made by 5'RACE template switching. TCRdb reanalysed the 5' RACE reads using MiXCR and keeps one entry per CDR3 protein. The repertoire includes about 69,000 distinct CDR3 sequences, 5.5% to 7.5% of them detected once, and under 2.5% sits in the top ten. V gave up 6 bases and J gave up 6 bases, with 13 bases separating them. The CDR3 contains 12 residues. Germline loops: CDR1 SQVTM, CDR2 ANQGSEA. This receptor was taken from a man younger than 35 who received the YFV17D yellow fever vaccine. The chain combines TRBV29-1 with TRBJ2-3, with no clear D. Source: CD4+ T cells sorted from PBMCs, taken around 14 days after the first yellow fever vaccination. In DNA, the CDR3 is TGCAGCGTGGAGCGCGTCCGGGATACGCAGTATTTT. Translating it yields CSVERVRDTQYF.